This TCR beta chain is from a study of regulatory T cells in long-lasting Graves disease. CDR3 regions were amplified by Arm-PCR using iRepertoire HTBI primers to build TCR beta libraries. Each CDR3 protein is one row after TCRdb ran MiXCR on the multiplex PCR reads. The sample contains approximately 400,000 distinct CDR3 sequences, around a quarter of which appear only once. Turning to this clonotype: Its antigen is as yet unknown. This may arise from a read error, as a much more abundant clone is one base away.

The time point was: persistent/refractory GD, antithyroid drugs over 5 years with positive TRAb. PBMC-derived RNA was used for the TCR library. A blood draw put around 9 milliliters of peripheral blood into EDTA tubes. General study results and limits: Peripheral blood alone, not thyroid tissue, underwent study. With persistent disease, TRBV28, TRBJ1-2 and TRBJ2-5 were the favored segments. Persistent patients shared more public clonotypes (around 3,000) than new patients (approximately 900).

V was cut by 3 bases and J by 4 bases, with 9 bases left in between. CDR1 is SQVTM and CDR2 is ANQGSEA in the germline V gene. The CDR3 is 12 residues long. This chain links TRBV29-1 with TRBJ1-2; TRBD1 might be the D (6 bases). This specimen was peripheral blood mononuclear cells (PBMCs), taken when the disease was refractory, from a patient treated with antithyroid drugs. The clonotype comes from a female donor with Graves disease. CDR3 DNA: TGCAGCGTTGAGGGGGGGGCCTATGGCTACACCTTC. This translates into CSVEGGAYGYTF.